The 13 T cell receptor beta chains presented below share a single source sample, sequenced in a study of blood T cells in healthy people across ages. A J-beta primer mix and a sample-barcoded 5' primer were used in a second PCR of roughly 6 to 11 cycles. TCRdb re-called the 5' RACE reads through MiXCR, storing one row per CDR3 protein. The sample carries approximately 490,000 distinct CDR3 sequences, approximately 25% recorded once. The same specimen was also included in a second study, on T cells of mothers and their children.

The source material was blood. The receptors here all came from a boy aged 5-17 years in good health.

On this clonotype: A read error may account for a junction end that differs from germline. In DNA form, the CDR3 reads TGCGCCAGCAGGGAGGGACTAGCGGGTCCTGAGCAGTTCTTC. This codes for CASREGLAGPEQFF. The genes are TRBV6-2 or TRBV6-3 and TRBJ2-5, with TRBD2 matching over 12 bases. Matching the DNA end better, TRBJ2-1 makes the J call doubtful. This CDR3 is 14 amino acids long. Germline V CDR1 and CDR2: MNHEY, SVGEGT.

This clonotype has just a few counts. A read error may produce the germline difference seen at one junction end. This sequence joins TRBV5-1 and TRBJ2-3; D unclear. This CDR3 region has 14 residues. The germline V gene encodes CDR1 SGHRS and CDR2 YFSETQ. In DNA, the CDR3 is TGCGCCAGCAGCCCCGACTTAGGTACCGGAGATAGACATTTT. It codes for CASSPDLGTGDRHF.

This clonotype was detected only a few times. The chain carries TRBV25-1 and TRBJ2-5; 7 bases fit TRBD1. The junction had 6 bases not matched to a gene; V was cut back by 7 bases and J by 4 bases. Germline assignment: CDR1 MGHDK and CDR2 SYGVNS. CDR3 length equals 13 residues. CDR3 DNA sequence: TGTGCCAGCACAAACCGGGACAGAGAGACCCAGTACTTC. Translation gives CASTNRDRETQYF. Complete variable domain (other parts from reference TRBV25-1 and TRBJ2-5): EADIYQTPRYLVIGTGKKITLECSQTMGHDKMYWYQQDPGMELHLIHYSYGVNSTEKGDLSSESTVSRIRTEHFPLTLESARPSHTSQYLCASTNRDRETQYFGPGTRLLVL.

This clonotype was detected a few times. The CDR3 spells CASSFEGLEQYF. The CDR3 coding sequence is TGTGCCAGCAGCTTCGAAGGACTCGAGCAGTACTTC. V and J are TRBV5-8 and TRBJ2-7, with TRBD2 as a possible D gene (5 bases). Germline V CDR1 and CDR2: SGHTS, YDEGEE. V lost 2 bases and J lost 6, with 9 bases in between. The length of the CDR3 is 12 residues.

To note about this clonotype: A much larger clone lies a single base off, so this may be a read error. This chain connects TRBV4-1 to TRBJ2-4, with D unresolved. The CDR3 extends over 12 amino acids. CDR1 MGHRA and CDR2 YSYEKL come from the germline V gene. CDR3 amino acids: CVSSQVDSIQYF. DNA of the CDR3: TGCGTCAGCAGCCAAGTGGATAGCATTCAGTACTTC.

This clonotype was counted ten times or more. This chain links TRBV6-2 or TRBV6-3 with TRBJ2-5; no definite D call. This CDR3 is built from 13 residues. V dropped 0 bases and J dropped 5 bases, with 7 bases sitting between them. In germline, CDR1 is MNHEY, CDR2 SVGEGT. CDR3 residues: CASSYSSWETQYF. The DNA for the CDR3 is TGTGCCAGCAGTTACTCGAGCTGGGAGACCCAGTACTTC.

In this sample, this clonotype turned up many times. The J gene is TRBJ2-7, the V gene TRBV5-1, with 15 bases fitting TRBD2. The germline gives CDR1 SGHRS, CDR2 YFSETQ. The V and J ends lost 3 bases and 5 bases, in that order; junction bases with no gene match: 3. CDR3 length: 15 residues. The DNA for the CDR3 is TGCGCCAGCAGCTCGGGACTAGCGGGAGGCGACGAGCAGTACTTC. Its translation: CASSSGLAGGDEQYF.

This clonotype showed up just a few times. The chain joins TRBV7-2 to TRBJ1-2; 9 bases agree with TRBD1. This CDR3 is 14 amino acids long. From germline, CDR1 is SGHTA and CDR2 FQGNSA. Germline trimming cut 5 bases from V and 5 bases from J; bases unmatched to any gene: 6. The CDR3 sequence is CASSTTGGAYGYTF. For the CDR3, the DNA is TGTGCCAGCAGCACTACAGGGGGCGCATATGGCTACACCTTC.

This chain uses TRBV6-5 with TRBJ2-5; no firm D call. The J call could be wrong; TRBJ2-7 is a better fit for the DNA end. CDR3 length: 13 amino acids. Looked up from germline, CDR1 is MNHEY and CDR2 is SVGAGI. The CDR3 DNA sequence: TGTGCCAGCAGTTACGGACCCGGAGCCGAGCAGTACTTC. It codes for CASSYGPGAEQYF.

V is TRBV20-1 and J is TRBJ2-5; tentatively, D is TRBD2 (5 bases). V dropped 5 bases and J dropped 5 bases, with 15 bases sitting between them. The CDR3 is made up of 13 amino acids. Germline V gene lookup returns CDR1 DFQATT and CDR2 SNEGSKA (reference sequence). The CDR3 nucleotides are TGCAGTGCTCGTAGGACTGGGTGGGAGACCCAGTACTTC. The encoded protein is CSARRTGWETQYF.

This clonotype came up a few times. The chain carries TRBV28 and TRBJ2-1; TRBD2 matches at 9 bases. J was trimmed by 2 bases and V by 6 bases; bases with no gene match: 8. The CDR3 has 16 amino acids. Germline values: CDR1 MDHEN, CDR2 SYDVKM. CDR3: CASRIAGDVPYNEQFF. The DNA of the CDR3 is TGTGCCAGCAGAATAGCGGGAGATGTCCCCTACAATGAGCAGTTCTTC.

This sequence joins TRBV20-1 and TRBJ2-5; D gene uncertain. The DNA end is a closer match to TRBJ2-7, so the J assignment may be wrong. The CDR3 is 12 residues long. Germline assignment: CDR1 DFQATT and CDR2 SNEGSKA (reference sequence). The CDR3 DNA is TGCAGTGCTAGCGCTGGGCTTTACGAGCAGTACTTC. This gives the protein CSASAGLYEQYF.

About this clonotype: A clone one base away is much larger, so this may be a read error. This rearrangement joins TRBV7-9 to TRBJ2-1; D is tentatively TRBD1 or TRBD2 (5 bases each). The CDR3 totals 16 residues. Germline loops: CDR1 SEHNR, CDR2 FQNEAQ (reference sequence). CDR3 protein: CASSLEERGRSNEQLF. The DNA for the CDR3 is TGTGCCAGCAGCTTAGAAGAAAGGGGACGCTCCAATGAGCAGCTCTTC.